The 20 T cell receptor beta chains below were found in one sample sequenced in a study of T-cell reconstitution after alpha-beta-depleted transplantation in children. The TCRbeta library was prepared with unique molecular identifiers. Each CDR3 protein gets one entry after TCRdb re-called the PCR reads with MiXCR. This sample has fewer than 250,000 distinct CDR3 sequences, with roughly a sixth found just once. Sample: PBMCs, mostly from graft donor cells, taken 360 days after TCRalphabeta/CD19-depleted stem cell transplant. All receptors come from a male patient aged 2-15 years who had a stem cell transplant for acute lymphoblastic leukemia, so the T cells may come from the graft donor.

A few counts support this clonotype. This CDR3 reads CASSFIGNGELFF. DNA for the CDR3: TGTGCCAGCAGCTTTATAGGAAACGGGGAGCTGTTTTTT. The chain carries TRBV11-3 and TRBJ2-2; D call uncertain. The CDR3 is made up of 13 amino acids. Per the germline V gene, CDR1 is SGHNT and CDR2 is YENEEA. V was shortened by 3 bases and J by 7 bases, with 9 bases between the two germline ends.

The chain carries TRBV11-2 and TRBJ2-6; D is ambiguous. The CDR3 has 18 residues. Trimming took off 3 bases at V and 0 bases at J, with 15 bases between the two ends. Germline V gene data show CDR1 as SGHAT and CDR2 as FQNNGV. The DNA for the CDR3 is TGTGCCAGCAGCTTCCGACAAGCGTTAAGCTCTGGGGCCAACGTCCTGACTTTC. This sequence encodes CASSFRQALSSGANVLTF.

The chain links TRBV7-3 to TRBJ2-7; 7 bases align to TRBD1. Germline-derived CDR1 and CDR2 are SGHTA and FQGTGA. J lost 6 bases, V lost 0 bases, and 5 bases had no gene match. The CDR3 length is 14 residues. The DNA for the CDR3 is TGTGCCAGCAGCTTAACCCGGGACAGTGGCGAGCAGTACTTC. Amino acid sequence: CASSLTRDSGEQYF.

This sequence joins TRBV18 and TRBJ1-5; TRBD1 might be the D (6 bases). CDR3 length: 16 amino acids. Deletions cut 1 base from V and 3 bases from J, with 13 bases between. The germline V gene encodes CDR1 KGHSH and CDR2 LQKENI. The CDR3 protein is CASSPQRRGNNQPQHF. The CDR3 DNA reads TGTGCCAGCTCACCACAGAGAAGGGGGAACAATCAGCCCCAGCATTTT.

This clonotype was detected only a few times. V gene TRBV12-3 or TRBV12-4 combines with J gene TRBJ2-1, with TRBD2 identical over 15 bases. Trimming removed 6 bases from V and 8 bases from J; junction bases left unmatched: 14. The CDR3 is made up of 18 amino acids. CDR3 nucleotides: TGTGCCAGCAGCCCGAAGCCGGGACTAGCGGGGGGACTACATGAGCAGTTCTTC. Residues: CASSPKPGLAGGLHEQFF.

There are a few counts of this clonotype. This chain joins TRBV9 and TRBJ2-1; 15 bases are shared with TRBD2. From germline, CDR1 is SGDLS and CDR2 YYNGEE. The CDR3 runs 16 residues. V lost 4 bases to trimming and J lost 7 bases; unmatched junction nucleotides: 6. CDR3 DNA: TGTGCCAGCAGCATCCGGACTAGCGGGGGGGGGAATGAGCAGTTCTTC. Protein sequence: CASSIRTSGGGNEQFF.

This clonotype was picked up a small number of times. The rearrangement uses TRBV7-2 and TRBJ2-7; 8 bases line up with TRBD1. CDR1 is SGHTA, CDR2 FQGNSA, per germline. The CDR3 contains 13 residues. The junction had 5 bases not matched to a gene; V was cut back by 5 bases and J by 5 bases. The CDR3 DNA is TGTGCCAGCAGCCCGCGGACAGGGCACGAGCAGTACTTC. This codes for CASSPRTGHEQYF.

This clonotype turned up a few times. The CDR3 bases are TGTGCCAGCAGGCCGGACAGGGGAGTATACGAGCAGTACTTC. This gives the protein CASRPDRGVYEQYF. V is TRBV6-2 or TRBV6-3 and J is TRBJ2-7, with 9 bases aligning to TRBD1. Trimming at V came to 6 bases and at J to 4 bases, leaving 7 bases not matched to a gene. CDR1 MNHEY and CDR2 SVGEGT come from the germline V gene. The CDR3 has 14 residues.

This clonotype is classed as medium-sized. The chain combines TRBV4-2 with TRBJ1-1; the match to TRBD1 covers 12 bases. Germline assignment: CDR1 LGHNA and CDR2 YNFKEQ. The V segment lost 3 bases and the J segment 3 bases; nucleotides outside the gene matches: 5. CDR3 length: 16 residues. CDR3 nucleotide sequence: TGTGCCAGCAGCCAGGGGACAGGGGGCATGGACACTGAAGCTTTCTTT. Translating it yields CASSQGTGGMDTEAFF.

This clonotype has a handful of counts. This CDR3 reads CASSSRTSGTDTQYF. The CDR3 region has the DNA TGTGCCAGCAGCTCCCGGACTAGCGGCACAGATACGCAGTATTTT. The chain uses TRBV5-4 and TRBJ2-3; 9 bases are a match to TRBD2. V lost 3 bases to trimming and J lost 1 base; unmatched junction nucleotides: 3. CDR3 length equals 15 residues. In germline, CDR1 is SGHNT, CDR2 YYREEE (reference sequence). The full variable domain, its missing parts supplied by reference TRBV5-4 and TRBJ2-3, is ETGVTQSPTHLIKTRGQQVTLRCSSQSGHNTVSWYQQALGQGPQFIFQYYREEENGRGNFPPRFSGLQFPNYSSELNVNALELDDSALYLCASSSRTSGTDTQYFGPGTRLTVL.

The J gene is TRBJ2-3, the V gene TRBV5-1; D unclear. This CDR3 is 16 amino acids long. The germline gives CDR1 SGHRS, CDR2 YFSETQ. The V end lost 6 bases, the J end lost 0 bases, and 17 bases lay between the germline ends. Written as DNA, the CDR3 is TGCGCCAGCAACCCAGCACTCGGTGCTAGCACAGATACGCAGTATTTT. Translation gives CASNPALGASTDTQYF. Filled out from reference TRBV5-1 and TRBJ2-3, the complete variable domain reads KAGVTQTPRYLIKTRGQQVTLSCSPISGHRSVSWYQQTPGQGLQFLFEYFSETQRNKGNFPGRFSGRQFSNSRSEMNVSTLELGDSALYLCASNPALGASTDTQYFGPGTRLTVL.

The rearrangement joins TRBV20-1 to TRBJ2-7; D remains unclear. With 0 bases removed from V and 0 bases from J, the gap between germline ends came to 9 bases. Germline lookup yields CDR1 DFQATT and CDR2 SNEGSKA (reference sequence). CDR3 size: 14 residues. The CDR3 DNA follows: TGCAGTGCTAGAGATCCGGAAGGCTCCTACGAGCAGTACTTC. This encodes CSARDPEGSYEQYF.

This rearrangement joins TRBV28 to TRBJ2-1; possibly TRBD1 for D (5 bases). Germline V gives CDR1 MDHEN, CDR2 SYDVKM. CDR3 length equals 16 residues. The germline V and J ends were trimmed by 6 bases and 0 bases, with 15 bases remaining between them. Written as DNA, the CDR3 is TGTGCCAGCAGCCTAGACAGCAGAAGCTCCTACAATGAGCAGTTCTTC. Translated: CASSLDSRSSYNEQFF.

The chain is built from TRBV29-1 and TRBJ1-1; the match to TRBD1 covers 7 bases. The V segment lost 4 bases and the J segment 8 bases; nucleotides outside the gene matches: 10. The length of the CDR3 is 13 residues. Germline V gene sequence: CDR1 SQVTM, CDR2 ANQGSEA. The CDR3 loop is CSVGVLTGTEAFF. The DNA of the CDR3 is TGCAGCGTTGGTGTTTTGACAGGGACCGAAGCTTTCTTT.

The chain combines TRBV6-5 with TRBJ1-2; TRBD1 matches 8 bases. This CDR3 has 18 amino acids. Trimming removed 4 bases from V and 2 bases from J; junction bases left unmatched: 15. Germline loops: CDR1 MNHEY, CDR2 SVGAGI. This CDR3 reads CASSSPDRASAENYGYTF. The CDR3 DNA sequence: TGTGCCAGCAGTTCGCCGGACAGGGCTTCGGCAGAGAACTATGGCTACACCTTC.

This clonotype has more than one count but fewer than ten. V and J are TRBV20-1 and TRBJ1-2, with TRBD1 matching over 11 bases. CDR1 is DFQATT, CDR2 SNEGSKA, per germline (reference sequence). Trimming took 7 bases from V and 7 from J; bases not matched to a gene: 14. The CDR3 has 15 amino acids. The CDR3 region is CSVPGVGQGASGYTF. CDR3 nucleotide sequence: TGCAGTGTGCCAGGGGTCGGACAGGGGGCAAGTGGCTACACCTTC.

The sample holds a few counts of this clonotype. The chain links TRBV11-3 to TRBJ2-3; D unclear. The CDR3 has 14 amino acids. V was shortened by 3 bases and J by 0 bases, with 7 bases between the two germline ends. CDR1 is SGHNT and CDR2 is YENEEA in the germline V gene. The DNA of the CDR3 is TGTGCCAGCAGCTTCGGATCTAGCACAGATACGCAGTATTTT. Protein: CASSFGSSTDTQYF.

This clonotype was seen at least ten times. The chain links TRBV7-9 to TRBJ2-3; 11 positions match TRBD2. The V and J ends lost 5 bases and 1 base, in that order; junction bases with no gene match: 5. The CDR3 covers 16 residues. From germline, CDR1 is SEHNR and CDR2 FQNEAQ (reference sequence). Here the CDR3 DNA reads TGTGCCAGCAGCCTTACTAGCGGGGGACGCACAGATACGCAGTATTTT. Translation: CASSLTSGGRTDTQYF.

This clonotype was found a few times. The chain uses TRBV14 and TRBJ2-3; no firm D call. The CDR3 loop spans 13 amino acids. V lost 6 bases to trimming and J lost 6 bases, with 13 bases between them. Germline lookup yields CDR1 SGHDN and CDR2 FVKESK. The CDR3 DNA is TGTGCCAGCAGTCGACAAGATGCGGATACGCAGTATTTT. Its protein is CASSRQDADTQYF.

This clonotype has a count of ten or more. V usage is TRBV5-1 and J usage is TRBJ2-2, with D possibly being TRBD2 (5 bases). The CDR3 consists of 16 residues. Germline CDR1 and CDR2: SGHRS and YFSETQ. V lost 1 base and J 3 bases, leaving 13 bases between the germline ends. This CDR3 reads CASSLLGAVDTGELFF. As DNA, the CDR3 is TGCGCCAGCAGCTTGTTGGGAGCGGTGGACACCGGGGAGCTGTTTTTT.